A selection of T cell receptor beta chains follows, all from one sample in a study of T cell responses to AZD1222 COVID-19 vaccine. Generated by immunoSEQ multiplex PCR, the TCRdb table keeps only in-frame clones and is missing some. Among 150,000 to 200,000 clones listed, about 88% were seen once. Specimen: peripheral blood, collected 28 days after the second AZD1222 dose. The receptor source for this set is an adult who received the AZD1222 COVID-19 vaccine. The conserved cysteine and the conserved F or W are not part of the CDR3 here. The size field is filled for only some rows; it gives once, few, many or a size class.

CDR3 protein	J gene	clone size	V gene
ASSQGLAGYEQF	TRBJ2-1	.	TRBV4-2
ASSPDSNYGYT	TRBJ1-2	.	TRBV7-3
ASSLTSTRLEQF	TRBJ2-1	.	TRBV7-2
SVDLLGDTQY	TRBJ2-3	.	TRBV29-1
ASSWVGGGNNYNEQF	TRBJ2-1	.	TRBV7-9
SASKQINQPQH	TRBJ1-5	once	TRBV20-1
ASSLYWNTEAF	TRBJ1-1	.	TRBV27
ASSIPGASTDTQY	TRBJ2-3	few	TRBV19
ASSQGSGMRAGELF	TRBJ2-2	.	TRBV4-3
ASSLVLAGFYEQY	TRBJ2-7	.	TRBV7-9
ASSPPTGNTGELF	TRBJ2-2	.	TRBV18
ASSLVQGGSPLH	TRBJ1-6	.	TRBV28
ASSVITSSYNEQF	TRBJ2-1	once	TRBV9
ASSVSPQGAGNTIY	TRBJ1-3	.	TRBV9
ASSSAGTGDQPQH	TRBJ1-5	.	TRBV28
ASSLTGMSNQPQH	TRBJ1-5	.	TRBV5-1
ASSQDLSGGEQF	TRBJ2-1	.	TRBV14
ASSLDTGELF	TRBJ2-2	.	TRBV28
ASTHRGGNTGELF	TRBJ2-2	.	TRBV9
ASRFGTASST	TRBJ1-2	.	TRBV12-3/TRBV12-4
AWSVLGGAGEQY	TRBJ2-7	.	TRBV30
ATSDFRGVEQY	TRBJ2-7	.	TRBV24-1
ASSLRHASSTDTQY	TRBJ2-3	.	TRBV19
ASSWDRIYEQY	TRBJ2-7	once	TRBV5-4
ASSPGTALEAF	TRBJ1-1	.	TRBV27
ASSFGGAGGLGYT	TRBJ1-2	once	TRBV28
SVTTGLSNQPQH	TRBJ1-5	.	TRBV29-1
AISERGAINTEAF	TRBJ1-1	.	TRBV10-3
ASSLGGNTEAF	TRBJ1-1	few	TRBV11-3
ASTMVGTEAF	TRBJ1-1	.	TRBV12-3/TRBV12-4
ATDRGVGNQPQH	TRBJ1-5	.	TRBV2